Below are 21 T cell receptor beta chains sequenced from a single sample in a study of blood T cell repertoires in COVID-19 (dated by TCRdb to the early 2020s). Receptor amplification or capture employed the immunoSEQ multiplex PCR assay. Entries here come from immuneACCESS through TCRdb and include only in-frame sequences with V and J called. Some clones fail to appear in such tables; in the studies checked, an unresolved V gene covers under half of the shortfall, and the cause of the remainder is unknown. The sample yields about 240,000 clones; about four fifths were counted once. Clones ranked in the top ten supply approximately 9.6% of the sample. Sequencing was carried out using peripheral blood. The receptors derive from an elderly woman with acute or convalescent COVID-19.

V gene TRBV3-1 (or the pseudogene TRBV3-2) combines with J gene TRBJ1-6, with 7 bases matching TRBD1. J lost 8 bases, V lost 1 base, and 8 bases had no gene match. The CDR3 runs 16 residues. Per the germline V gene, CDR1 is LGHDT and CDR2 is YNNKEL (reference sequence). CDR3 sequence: CASSQGYGTEDSPLHF. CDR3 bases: TGTGCCAGCAGCCAAGGATACGGGACAGAGGATTCACCCCTCCACTTT.

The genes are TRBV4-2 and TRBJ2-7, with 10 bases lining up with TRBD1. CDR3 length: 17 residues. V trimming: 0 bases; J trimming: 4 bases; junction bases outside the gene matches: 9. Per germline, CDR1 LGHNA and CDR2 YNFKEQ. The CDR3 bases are TGTGCCAGCAGCCAAGAAGATCGGGGACAGGGGATATACGAGCAGTACTTC. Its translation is CASSQEDRGQGIYEQYF.

CDR3 residues: CASSPEGGRNTEAFF. The CDR3 coding sequence is TGTGCCAGCAGTCCGGAGGGTGGGAGAAACACTGAAGCTTTCTTT. The chain couples TRBV27 to TRBJ1-1; D remains ambiguous. Germline CDR1 reads MNHEY; CDR2 reads SMNVEV (reference sequence). V dropped 5 bases and J dropped 2 bases, with 15 bases sitting between them. This CDR3 comprises 15 residues.

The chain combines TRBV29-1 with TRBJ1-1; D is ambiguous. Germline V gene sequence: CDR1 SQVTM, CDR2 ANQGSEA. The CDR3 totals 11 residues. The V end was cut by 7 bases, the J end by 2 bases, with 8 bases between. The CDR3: CSGAGNTEAFF. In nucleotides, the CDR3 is TGCAGCGGGGCAGGAAACACTGAAGCTTTCTTT.

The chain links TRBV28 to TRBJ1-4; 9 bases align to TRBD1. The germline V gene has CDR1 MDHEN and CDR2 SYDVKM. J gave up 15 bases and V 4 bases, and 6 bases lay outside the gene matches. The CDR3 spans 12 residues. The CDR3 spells CASSSRTGEVFF. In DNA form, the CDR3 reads TGTGCCAGCAGTTCCCGGACAGGGGAGGTGTTTTTT.

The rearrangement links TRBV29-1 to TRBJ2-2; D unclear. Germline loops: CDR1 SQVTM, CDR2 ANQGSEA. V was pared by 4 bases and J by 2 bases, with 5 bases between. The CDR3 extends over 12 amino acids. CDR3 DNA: TGCAGCGTTGGTAGTAACACCGGGGAGCTGTTTTTT. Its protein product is CSVGSNTGELFF.

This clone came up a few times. In DNA form, the CDR3 reads TGTGCCAGTAGGCCCAGTGGTTCCTACGAGCAGTACTTC. It codes for CASRPSGSYEQYF. The chain employs TRBV19 and TRBJ2-7; no reliable D call. V was trimmed by 6 bases and J by 1 base, leaving 10 bases between them. CDR1 LNHDA and CDR2 SQIVND come from the germline V gene (reference sequence). The CDR3 spans 13 residues.

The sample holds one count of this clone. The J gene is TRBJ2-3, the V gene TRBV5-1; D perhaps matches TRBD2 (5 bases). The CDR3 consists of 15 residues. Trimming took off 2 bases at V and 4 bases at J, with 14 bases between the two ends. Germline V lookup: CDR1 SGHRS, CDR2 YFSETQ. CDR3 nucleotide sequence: TGCGCCAGCAGCTTCGGAGGACTCCCGGCAGATACGCAGTATTTT. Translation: CASSFGGLPADTQYF.

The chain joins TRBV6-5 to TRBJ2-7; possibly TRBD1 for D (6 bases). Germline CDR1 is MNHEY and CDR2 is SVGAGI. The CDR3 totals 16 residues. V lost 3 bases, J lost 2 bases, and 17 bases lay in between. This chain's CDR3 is CASSYNPGHHPYEQYF. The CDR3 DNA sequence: TGTGCCAGCAGTTATAATCCGGGACACCATCCCTACGAGCAGTACTTC.

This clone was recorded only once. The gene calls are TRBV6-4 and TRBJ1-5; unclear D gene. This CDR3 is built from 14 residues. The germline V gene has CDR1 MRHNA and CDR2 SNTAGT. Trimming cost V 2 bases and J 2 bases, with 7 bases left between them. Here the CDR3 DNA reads TGTGCCAGCAGTGACGTCGGTGGCAATCAGCCCCAGCATTTT. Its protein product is CASSDVGGNQPQHF.

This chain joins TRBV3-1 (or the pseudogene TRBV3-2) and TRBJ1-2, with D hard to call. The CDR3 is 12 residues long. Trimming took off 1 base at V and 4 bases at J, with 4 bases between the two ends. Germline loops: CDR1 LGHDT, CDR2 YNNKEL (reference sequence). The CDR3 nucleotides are TGTGCCAGCAGCCAAGCCTCCTATGGCTACACCTTC. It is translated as CASSQASYGYTF.

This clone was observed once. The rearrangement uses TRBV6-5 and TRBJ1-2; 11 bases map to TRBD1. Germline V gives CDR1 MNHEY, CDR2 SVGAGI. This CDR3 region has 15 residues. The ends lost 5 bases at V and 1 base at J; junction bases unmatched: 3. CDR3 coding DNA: TGTGCCAGCAGTCAGGGACAGGGGGTTAACTATGGCTACACCTTC. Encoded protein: CASSQGQGVNYGYTF.

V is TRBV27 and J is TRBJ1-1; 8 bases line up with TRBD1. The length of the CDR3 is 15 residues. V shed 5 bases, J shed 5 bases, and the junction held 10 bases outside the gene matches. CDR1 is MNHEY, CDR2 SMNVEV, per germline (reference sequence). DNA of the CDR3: TGTGCCAGCAGTGCCACGGCAGGGGGCTCTACTGAAGCTTTCTTT. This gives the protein CASSATAGGSTEAFF.

CDR3 region: CASSQGGGLLSGYTF. In DNA form, the CDR3 reads TGTGCCAGCAGCCAAGGGGGGGGGCTGCTGTCTGGCTACACCTTC. V and J are TRBV3-1 (or the pseudogene TRBV3-2) and TRBJ1-2; possible D gene TRBD1, 6 bases. The CDR3 loop spans 15 amino acids. Germline loops: CDR1 LGHDT, CDR2 YNNKEL (reference sequence). Between the trimmed V and J ends, which lost 1 base and 7 bases, there was a span of 16 bases.

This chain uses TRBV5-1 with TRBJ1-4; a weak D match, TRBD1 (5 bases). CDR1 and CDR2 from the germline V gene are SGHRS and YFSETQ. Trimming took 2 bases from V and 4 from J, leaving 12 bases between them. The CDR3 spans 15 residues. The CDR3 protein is CASSLGGAINEKLFF. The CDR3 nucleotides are TGCGCCAGCAGCTTAGGAGGGGCGATTAATGAAAAACTGTTTTTT.

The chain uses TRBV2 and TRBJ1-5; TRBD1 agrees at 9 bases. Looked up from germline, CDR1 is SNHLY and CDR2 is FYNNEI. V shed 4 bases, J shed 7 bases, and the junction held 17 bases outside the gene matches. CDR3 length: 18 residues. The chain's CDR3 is CASSGVGTGLLEGQPQHF. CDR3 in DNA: TGTGCCAGCAGTGGTGTCGGGACAGGGTTACTAGAGGGGCAGCCCCAGCATTTT.

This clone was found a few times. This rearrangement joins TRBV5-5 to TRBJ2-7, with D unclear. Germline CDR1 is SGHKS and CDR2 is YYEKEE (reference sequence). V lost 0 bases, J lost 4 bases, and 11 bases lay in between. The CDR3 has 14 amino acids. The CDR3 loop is CASSLESGKYEQYF. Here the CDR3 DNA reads TGTGCCAGCAGCTTGGAGTCAGGAAAATACGAGCAGTACTTC.

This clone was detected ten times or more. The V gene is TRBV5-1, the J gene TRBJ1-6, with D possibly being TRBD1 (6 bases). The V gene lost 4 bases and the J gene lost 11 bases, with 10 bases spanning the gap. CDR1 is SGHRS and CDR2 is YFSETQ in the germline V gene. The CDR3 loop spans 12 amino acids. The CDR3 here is CASSDGQPPLHF. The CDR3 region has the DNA TGCGCCAGCAGCGACGGACAGCCACCCCTCCACTTT.

The CDR3 loop is CASSVDGGVEAFF. The CDR3, as DNA: TGTGCCAGCAGCGTAGATGGGGGGGTAGAAGCTTTCTTT. The chain recombines TRBV9 with TRBJ1-1; a possible D gene is TRBD1 (5 bases). CDR1 and CDR2 from the germline V gene are SGDLS and YYNGEE. With 0 bases removed from V and 8 bases from J, the gap between germline ends came to 11 bases. The CDR3 runs to 13 residues.

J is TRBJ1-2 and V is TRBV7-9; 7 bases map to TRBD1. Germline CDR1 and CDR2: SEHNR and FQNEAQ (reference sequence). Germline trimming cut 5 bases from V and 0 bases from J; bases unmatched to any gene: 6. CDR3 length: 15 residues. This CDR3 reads CASSPTGAANYGYTF. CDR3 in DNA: TGTGCCAGCAGCCCTACAGGGGCCGCTAACTATGGCTACACCTTC.

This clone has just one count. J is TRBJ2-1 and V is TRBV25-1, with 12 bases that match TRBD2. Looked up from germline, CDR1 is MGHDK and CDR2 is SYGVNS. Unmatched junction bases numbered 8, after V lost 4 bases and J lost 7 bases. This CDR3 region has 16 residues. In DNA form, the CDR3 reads TGTGCCAGCAGTGGAGGGACTAGCGGGCCCAGGAATGAGCAGTTCTTC. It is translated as CASSGGTSGPRNEQFF.